The rows below give T cell receptor beta chains drawn from one sample of a study of blood T cell repertoires in COVID-19. Only in-frame clones appear in the TCRdb table, and some are missing; sequencing was by immunoSEQ multiplex PCR. The sample lists roughly 190,000 clones; 75% to 85% were seen once. The specimen sequenced was PBMCs or T cells enriched from blood (not recorded which). The receptors stem from a woman aged 45-65 years with acute COVID-19. The CDR3 runs from the conserved cysteine through the conserved F or W. The D gene is left open where the match is weak. Rows may omit the clone size; those that give it use once, few, many or a size class.

len: 11; d_gene: .; v_gene: TRBV5-1; abundance: .; j_gene: TRBJ1-1; CDR3aa: CASISGTEAFF; CDR3nt: TGCGCCAGCATTTCAGGGACTGAAGCTTTCTTT
len: 15; d_gene: .; v_gene: TRBV4-3; abundance: .; j_gene: TRBJ1-5; CDR3aa: CASSQDPSRDQPQHF; CDR3nt: TGCGCCAGCAGCCAAGACCCGAGCAGGGATCAGCCCCAGCATTTT
len: 14; d_gene: .; v_gene: TRBV19; abundance: .; j_gene: TRBJ1-1; CDR3aa: CASRFRNMNTEAFF; CDR3nt: TGTGCCAGTAGGTTCAGGAACATGAACACTGAAGCTTTCTTT
len: 14; d_gene: .; v_gene: TRBV6-4; abundance: few; j_gene: TRBJ2-2; CDR3aa: CASSQEDGTGELFF; CDR3nt: TGTGCCAGCAGTCAGGAGGATGGCACCGGGGAGCTGTTTTTT
len: 14; d_gene: .; v_gene: TRBV9; abundance: .; j_gene: TRBJ2-1; CDR3aa: CASSGTGRDNEQFF; CDR3nt: TGTGCCAGCAGCGGGACAGGGAGGGACAATGAGCAGTTCTTC
len: 14; d_gene: TRBD1; v_gene: TRBV4-1; abundance: .; j_gene: TRBJ1-5; CDR3aa: CASSQAGQNQPQHF; CDR3nt: TGCGCCAGCAGCCAAGCGGGACAGAACCAGCCCCAGCATTTT
len: 14; d_gene: .; v_gene: TRBV5-4; abundance: .; j_gene: TRBJ2-2; CDR3aa: CASSFDKNTGELFF; CDR3nt: TGTGCCAGCAGCTTCGACAAGAACACCGGGGAGCTGTTTTTT
len: 15; d_gene: .; v_gene: TRBV5-1; abundance: .; j_gene: TRBJ1-2; CDR3aa: CASSLADYAGYGYTF; CDR3nt: TGCGCCAGCAGCTTGGCGGATTACGCAGGCTATGGCTACACCTTC
len: 14; d_gene: .; v_gene: TRBV7-2; abundance: .; j_gene: TRBJ1-2; CDR3aa: CASRPGTPNYGYTF; CDR3nt: TGTGCCAGCAGACCAGGGACACCTAACTATGGCTACACCTTC
len: 18; d_gene: TRBD2; v_gene: TRBV7-2; abundance: once; j_gene: TRBJ2-2; CDR3aa: CASSPPGLAGVNTGELFF; CDR3nt: TGTGCCAGCAGCCCCCCGGGACTAGCGGGGGTCAACACCGGGGAGCTGTTTTTT
len: 15; d_gene: .; v_gene: TRBV4-3; abundance: .; j_gene: TRBJ2-1; CDR3aa: CASSQEGGASNEQFF; CDR3nt: TGCGCCAGCAGCCAAGAAGGCGGGGCCTCGAATGAGCAGTTCTTC
len: 16; d_gene: TRBD2; v_gene: TRBV7-2; abundance: few; j_gene: TRBJ2-1; CDR3aa: CASSLALTSGGGEQFF; CDR3nt: TGTGCCAGCAGCTTAGCGCTCACTAGCGGGGGGGGTGAGCAGTTCTTC
len: 12; d_gene: TRBD1; v_gene: TRBV7-2; abundance: once; j_gene: TRBJ1-2; CDR3aa: CASSAYRGGYTF; CDR3nt: TGTGCCAGCAGCGCCTACAGGGGTGGCTACACCTTC
len: 14; d_gene: .; v_gene: TRBV2; abundance: few; j_gene: TRBJ1-1; CDR3aa: CASTSRGEGTEAFF; CDR3nt: TGTGCCAGCACTTCCAGGGGTGAAGGAACTGAAGCTTTCTTT
len: 14; d_gene: .; v_gene: TRBV2; abundance: .; j_gene: TRBJ2-1; CDR3aa: CAQNARHVGDEQFF; CDR3nt: TGTGCCCAAAACGCCCGGCACGTGGGAGATGAGCAGTTCTTC
len: 14; d_gene: .; v_gene: TRBV5-6; abundance: .; j_gene: TRBJ2-3; CDR3aa: CASSLGSGLDTQYF; CDR3nt: TGTGCCAGCAGCTTGGGGTCAGGGCTAGATACGCAGTATTTT